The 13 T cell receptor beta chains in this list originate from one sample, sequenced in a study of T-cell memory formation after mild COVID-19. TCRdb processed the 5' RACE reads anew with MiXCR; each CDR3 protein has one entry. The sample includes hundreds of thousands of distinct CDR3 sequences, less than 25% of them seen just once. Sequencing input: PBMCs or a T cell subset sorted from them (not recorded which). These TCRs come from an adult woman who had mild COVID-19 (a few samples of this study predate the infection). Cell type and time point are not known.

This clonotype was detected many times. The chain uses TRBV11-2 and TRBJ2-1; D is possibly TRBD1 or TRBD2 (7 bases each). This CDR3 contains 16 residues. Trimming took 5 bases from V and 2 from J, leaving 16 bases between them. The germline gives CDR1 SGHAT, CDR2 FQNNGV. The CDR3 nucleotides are TGTGCCAGCAGCCCAGGGGGGGCGACCCCCTACAATGAGCAGTTCTTC. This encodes CASSPGGATPYNEQFF.

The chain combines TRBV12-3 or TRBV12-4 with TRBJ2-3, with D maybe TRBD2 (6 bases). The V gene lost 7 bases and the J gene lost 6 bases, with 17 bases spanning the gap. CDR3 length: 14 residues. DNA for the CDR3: TGTGCCAGCACCTTTTCCGGGGGTGGGGATACGCAGTATTTT. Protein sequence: CASTFSGGGDTQYF.

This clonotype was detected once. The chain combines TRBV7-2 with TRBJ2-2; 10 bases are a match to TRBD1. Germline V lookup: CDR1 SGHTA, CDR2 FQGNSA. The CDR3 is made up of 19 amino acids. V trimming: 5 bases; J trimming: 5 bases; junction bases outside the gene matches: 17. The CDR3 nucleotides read TGTGCCAGCAGCAGGAGAGACAGGGGGCCGCCCCGGGGGACCGGGGAGCTGTTTTTT. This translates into CASSRRDRGPPRGTGELFF.

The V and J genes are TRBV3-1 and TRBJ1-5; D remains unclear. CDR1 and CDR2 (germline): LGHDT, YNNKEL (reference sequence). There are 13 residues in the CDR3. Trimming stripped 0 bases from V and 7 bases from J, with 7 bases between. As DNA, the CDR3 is TGTGCCAGCAGCCAAGAAAGACACCAGCCCCAGCATTTT. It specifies CASSQERHQPQHF. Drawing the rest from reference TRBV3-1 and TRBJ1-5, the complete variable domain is DTAVSQTPKYLVTQMGNDKSIKCEQNLGHDTMYWYKQDSKKFLKIMFSYNNKELIINETVPNRFSPKSPDKAHLNLHINSLELGDSAVYFCASSQERHQPQHFGDGTRLSIL.

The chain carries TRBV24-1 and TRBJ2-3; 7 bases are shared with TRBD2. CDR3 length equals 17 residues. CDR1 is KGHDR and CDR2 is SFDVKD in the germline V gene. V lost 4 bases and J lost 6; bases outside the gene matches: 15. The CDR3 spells CATSDRTSARGKDTQYF. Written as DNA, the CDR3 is TGTGCCACCAGTGACCGCACTAGCGCCCGCGGAAAGGATACGCAGTATTTT.

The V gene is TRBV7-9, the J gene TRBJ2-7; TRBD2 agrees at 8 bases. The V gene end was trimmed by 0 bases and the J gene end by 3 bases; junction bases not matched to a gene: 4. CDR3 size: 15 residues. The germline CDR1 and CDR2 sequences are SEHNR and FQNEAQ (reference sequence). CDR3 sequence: CASSLAIGTSYEQYF. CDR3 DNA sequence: TGTGCCAGCAGCTTAGCGATCGGGACTAGCTACGAGCAGTACTTC.

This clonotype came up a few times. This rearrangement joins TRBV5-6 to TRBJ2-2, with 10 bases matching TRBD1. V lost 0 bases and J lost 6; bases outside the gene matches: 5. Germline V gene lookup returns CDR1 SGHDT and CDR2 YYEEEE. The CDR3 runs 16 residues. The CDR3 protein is CASSLAPGQGSGELFF. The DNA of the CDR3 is TGTGCCAGCAGCTTGGCCCCGGGACAGGGGTCCGGGGAGCTGTTTTTT.

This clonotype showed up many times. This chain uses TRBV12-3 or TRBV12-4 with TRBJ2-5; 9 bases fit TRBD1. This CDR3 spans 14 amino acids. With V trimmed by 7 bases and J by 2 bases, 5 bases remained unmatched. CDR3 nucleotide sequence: TGTGCCAGCACAGGGACAGGGACGCAAGAGACCCAGTACTTC. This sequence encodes CASTGTGTQETQYF.

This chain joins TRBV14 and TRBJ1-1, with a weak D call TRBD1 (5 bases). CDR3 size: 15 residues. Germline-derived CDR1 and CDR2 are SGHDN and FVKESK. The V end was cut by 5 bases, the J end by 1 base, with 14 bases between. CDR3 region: CASSLSRVWNTEAFF. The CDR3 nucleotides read TGTGCCAGCAGCTTATCCAGGGTCTGGAACACTGAAGCTTTCTTT.

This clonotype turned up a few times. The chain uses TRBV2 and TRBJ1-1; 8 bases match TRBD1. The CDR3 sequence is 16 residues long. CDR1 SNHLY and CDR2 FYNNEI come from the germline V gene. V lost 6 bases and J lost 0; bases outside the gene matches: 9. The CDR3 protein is CASRAGQGSLNTEAFF. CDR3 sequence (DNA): TGTGCCAGCAGGGCCGGACAGGGCTCCTTGAACACTGAAGCTTTCTTT. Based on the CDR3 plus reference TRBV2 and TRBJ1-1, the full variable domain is EPEVTQTPSHQVTQMGQEVILRCVPISNHLYFYWYRQILGQKVEFLVSFYNNEISEKSEIFDDQFSVERPDGSNFTLKIRSTKLEDSAMYFCASRAGQGSLNTEAFFGQGTRLTVV.

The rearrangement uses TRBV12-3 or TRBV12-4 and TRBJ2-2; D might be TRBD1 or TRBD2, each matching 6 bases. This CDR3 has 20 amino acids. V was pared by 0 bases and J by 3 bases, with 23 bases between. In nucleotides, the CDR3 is TGTGCCAGCAGTTTAGCCGGGACACCCGAGGAGGGGCTGGACACCGGGGAGCTGTTTTTT. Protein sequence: CASSLAGTPEEGLDTGELFF.

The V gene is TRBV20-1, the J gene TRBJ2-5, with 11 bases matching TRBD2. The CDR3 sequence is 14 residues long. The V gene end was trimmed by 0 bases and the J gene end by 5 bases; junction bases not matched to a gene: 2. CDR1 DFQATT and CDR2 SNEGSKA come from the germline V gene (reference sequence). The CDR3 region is CSARDRTSGETQYF. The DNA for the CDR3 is TGCAGTGCTAGAGACCGGACTAGCGGGGAGACCCAGTACTTC.

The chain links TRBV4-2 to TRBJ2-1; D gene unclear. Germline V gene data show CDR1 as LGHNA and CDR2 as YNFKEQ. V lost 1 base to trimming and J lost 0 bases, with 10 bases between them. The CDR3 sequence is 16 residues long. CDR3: CASSQVSSGSYNEQFF. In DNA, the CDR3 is TGTGCCAGCAGCCAAGTCTCAAGTGGCTCCTACAATGAGCAGTTCTTC.